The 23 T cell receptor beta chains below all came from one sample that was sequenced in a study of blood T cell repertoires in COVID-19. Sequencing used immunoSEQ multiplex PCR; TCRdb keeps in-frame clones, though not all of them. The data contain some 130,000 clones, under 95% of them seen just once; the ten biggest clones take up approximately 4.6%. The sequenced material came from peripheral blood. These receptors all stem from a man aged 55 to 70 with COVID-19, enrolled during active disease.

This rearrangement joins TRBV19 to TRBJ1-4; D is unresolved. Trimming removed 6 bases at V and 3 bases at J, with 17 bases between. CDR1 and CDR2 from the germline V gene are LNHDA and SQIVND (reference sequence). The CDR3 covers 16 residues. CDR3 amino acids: CASSHGREGSNEKLFF. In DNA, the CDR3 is TGTGCCAGTAGCCACGGACGGGAGGGTTCTAATGAAAAACTGTTTTTT. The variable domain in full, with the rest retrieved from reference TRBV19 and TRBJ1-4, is DGGITQSPKYLFRKEGQNVTLSCEQNLNHDAMYWYRQDPGQGLRLIYYSQIVNDFQKGDIAEGYSVSREKKESFPLTVTSAQKNPTAFYLCASSHGREGSNEKLFFGSGTQLSVL.

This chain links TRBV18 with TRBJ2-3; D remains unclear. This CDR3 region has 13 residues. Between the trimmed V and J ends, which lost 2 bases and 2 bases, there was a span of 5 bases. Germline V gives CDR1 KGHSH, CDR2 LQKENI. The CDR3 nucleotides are TGTGCCAGCTCACCAGGCCTCACAGATACGCAGTATTTT. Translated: CASSPGLTDTQYF.

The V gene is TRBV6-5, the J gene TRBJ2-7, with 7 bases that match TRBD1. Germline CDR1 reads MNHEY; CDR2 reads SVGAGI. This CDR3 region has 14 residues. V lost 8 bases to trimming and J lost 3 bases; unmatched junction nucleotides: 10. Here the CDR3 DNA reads TGTGCCAGCCGAACAGGGGACCAAGGCTACGAGCAGTACTTC. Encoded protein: CASRTGDQGYEQYF.

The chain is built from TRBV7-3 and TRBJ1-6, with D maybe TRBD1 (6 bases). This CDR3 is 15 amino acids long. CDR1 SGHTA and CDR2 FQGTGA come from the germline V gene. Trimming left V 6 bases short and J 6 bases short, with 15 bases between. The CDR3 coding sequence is TGTGCCAGCAGGGCGGGGGGCGCGGGTAATTCACCCCTCCACTTT. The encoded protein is CASRAGGAGNSPLHF.

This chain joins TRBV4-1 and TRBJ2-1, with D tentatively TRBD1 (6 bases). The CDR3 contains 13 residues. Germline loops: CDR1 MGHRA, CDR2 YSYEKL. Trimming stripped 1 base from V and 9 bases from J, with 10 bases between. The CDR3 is CASSQGRGTEQFF. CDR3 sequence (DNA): TGCGCCAGCAGCCAAGGAAGGGGGACTGAGCAGTTCTTC.

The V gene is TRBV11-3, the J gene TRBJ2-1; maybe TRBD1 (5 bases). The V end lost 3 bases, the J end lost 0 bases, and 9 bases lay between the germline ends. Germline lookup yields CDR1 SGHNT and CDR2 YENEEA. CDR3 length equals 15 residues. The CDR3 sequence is CASSFDRSSYNEQFF. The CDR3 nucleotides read TGTGCCAGCAGCTTCGACAGAAGCTCCTACAATGAGCAGTTCTTC.

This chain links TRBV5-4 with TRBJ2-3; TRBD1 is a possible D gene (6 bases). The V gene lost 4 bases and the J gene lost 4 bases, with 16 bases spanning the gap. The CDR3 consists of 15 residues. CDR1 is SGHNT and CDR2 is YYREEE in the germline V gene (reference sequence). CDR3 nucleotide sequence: TGTGCCAGCAGCCGACCGGGACACGGCGCAGATACGCAGTATTTT. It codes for CASSRPGHGADTQYF.

CDR3 nucleotide sequence: TGTGCCAGCAGTTTATTGCCGGGACAGGGAGTATACGAGCAGTACTTC. Its protein product is CASSLLPGQGVYEQYF. V usage is TRBV28 and J usage is TRBJ2-7; 9 bases line up with TRBD1. Unmatched junction bases numbered 8, after V lost 1 base and J lost 4 bases. CDR1 and CDR2 from the germline V gene are MDHEN and SYDVKM. This CDR3 has 16 amino acids.

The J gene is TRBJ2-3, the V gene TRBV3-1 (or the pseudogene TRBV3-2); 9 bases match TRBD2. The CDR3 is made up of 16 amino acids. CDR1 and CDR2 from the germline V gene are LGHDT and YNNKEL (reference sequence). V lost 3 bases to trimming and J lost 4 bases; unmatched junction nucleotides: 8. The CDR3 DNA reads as TGTGCCAGCAGCCACCTTAGCGGGAGAGGTGCAGATACGCAGTATTTT. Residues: CASSHLSGRGADTQYF.

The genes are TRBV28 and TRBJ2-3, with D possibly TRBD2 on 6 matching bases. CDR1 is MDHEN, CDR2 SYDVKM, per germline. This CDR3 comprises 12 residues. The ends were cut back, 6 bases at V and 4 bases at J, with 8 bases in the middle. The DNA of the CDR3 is TGTGCCAGCAGGACTAGATCAGATACGCAGTATTTT. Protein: CASRTRSDTQYF.

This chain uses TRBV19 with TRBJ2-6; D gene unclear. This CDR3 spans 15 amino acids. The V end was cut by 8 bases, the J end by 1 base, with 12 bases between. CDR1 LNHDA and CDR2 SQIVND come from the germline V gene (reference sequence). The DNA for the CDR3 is TGTGCCAGTTTGAGGATATCATCTGGGGCCAACGTCCTGACTTTC. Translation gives CASLRISSGANVLTF.

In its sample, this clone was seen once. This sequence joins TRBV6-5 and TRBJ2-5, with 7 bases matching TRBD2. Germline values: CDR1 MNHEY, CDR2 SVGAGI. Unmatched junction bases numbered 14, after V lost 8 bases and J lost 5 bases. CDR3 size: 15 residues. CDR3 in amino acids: CASQAAGTASETQYF. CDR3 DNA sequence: TGTGCCAGCCAGGCAGCGGGAACGGCATCGGAGACCCAGTACTTC.

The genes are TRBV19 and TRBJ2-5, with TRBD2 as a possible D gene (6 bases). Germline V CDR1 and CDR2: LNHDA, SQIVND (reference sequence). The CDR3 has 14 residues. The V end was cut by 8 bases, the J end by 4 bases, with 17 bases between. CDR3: CASGRRENAETQYF. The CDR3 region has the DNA TGTGCCAGTGGAAGGAGGGAAAATGCAGAGACCCAGTACTTC.

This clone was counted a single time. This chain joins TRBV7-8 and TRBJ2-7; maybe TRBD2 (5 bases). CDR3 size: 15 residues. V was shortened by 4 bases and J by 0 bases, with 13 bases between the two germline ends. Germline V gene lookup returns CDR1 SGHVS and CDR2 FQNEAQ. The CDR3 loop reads CASSYYASGSYEQYF. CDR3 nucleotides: TGTGCCAGCAGCTACTATGCAAGCGGCTCCTACGAGCAGTACTTC.

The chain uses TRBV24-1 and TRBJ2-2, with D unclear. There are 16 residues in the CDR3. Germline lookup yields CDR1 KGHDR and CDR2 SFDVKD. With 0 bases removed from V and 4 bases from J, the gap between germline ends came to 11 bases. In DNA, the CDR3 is TGTGCCACCAGTGATTTGAGAGCCCCTGGCACCGGGGAGCTGTTTTTT. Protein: CATSDLRAPGTGELFF.

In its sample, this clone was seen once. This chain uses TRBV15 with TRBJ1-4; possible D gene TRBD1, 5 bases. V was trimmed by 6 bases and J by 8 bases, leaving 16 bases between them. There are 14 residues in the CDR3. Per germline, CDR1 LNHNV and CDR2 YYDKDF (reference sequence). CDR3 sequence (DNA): TGTGCCACCAGGCCTAATGGGGCTGGAGAAAAACTGTTTTTT. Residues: CATRPNGAGEKLFF.

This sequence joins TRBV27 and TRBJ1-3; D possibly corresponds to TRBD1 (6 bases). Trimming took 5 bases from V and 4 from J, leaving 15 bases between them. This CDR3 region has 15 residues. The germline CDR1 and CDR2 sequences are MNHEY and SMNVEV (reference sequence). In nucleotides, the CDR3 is TGTGCCAGCAGTCCCTGGGCAGGGGAAGGAAACACCATATATTTT. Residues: CASSPWAGEGNTIYF.

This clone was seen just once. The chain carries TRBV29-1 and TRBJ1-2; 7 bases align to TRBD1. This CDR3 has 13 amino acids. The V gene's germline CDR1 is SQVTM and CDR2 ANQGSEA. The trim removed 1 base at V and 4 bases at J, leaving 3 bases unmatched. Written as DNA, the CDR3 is TGCAGCGTTGAAGGACAGGGACCCTATGGCTACACCTTC. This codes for CSVEGQGPYGYTF. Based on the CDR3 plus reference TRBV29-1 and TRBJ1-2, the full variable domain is SAVISQKPSRDICQRGTSLTIQCQVDSQVTMMFWYRQQPGQSLTLIATANQGSEATYESGFVIDKFPISRPNLTFSTLTVSNMSPEDSSIYLCSVEGQGPYGYTFGSGTRLTVV.

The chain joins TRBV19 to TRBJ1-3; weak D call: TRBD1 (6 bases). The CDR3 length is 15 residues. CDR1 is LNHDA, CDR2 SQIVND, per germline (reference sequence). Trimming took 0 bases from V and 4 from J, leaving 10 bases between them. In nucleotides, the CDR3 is TGTGCCAGTAGTATAGACCAGGGGTTCGGAAACACCATATATTTT. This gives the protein CASSIDQGFGNTIYF.

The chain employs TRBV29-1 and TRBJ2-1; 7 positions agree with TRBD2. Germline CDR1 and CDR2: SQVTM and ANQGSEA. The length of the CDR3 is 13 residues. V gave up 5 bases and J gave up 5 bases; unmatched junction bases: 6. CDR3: CSVQTSRDNEQFF. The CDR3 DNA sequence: TGCAGCGTTCAGACTAGCCGTGACAATGAGCAGTTCTTC.

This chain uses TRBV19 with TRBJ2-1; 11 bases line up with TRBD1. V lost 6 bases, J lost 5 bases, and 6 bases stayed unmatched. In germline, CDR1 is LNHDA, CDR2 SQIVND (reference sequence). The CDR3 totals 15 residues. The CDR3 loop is CASRVMDRGHNEQFF. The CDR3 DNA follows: TGTGCCAGTAGGGTGATGGACAGGGGGCACAATGAGCAGTTCTTC.

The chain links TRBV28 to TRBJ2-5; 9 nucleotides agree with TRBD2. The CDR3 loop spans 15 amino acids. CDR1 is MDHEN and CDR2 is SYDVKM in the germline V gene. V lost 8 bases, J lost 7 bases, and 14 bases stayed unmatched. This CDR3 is CASSSSGRGVRTQYF. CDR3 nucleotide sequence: TGTGCCAGCTCCAGTAGCGGGAGAGGCGTAAGGACCCAGTACTTC.

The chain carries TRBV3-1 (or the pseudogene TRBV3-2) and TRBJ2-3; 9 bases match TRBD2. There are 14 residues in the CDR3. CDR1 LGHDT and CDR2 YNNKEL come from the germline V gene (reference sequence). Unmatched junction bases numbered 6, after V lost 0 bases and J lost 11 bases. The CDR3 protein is CASSQDTSGWMQYF. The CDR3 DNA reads TGTGCCAGCAGCCAAGATACTAGCGGGTGGATGCAGTATTTT.